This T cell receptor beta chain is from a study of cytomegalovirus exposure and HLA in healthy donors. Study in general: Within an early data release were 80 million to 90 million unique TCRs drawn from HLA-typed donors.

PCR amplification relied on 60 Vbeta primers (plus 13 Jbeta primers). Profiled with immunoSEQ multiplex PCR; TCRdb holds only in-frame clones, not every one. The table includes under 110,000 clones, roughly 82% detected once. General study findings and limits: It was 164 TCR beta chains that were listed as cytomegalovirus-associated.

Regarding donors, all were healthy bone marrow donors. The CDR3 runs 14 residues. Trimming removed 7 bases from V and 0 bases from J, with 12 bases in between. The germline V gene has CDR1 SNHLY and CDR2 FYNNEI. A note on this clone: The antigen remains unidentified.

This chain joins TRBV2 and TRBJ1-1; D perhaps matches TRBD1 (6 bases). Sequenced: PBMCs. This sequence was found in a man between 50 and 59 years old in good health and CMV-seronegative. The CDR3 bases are TGTGCCAGCACCGAAGGGGGATTGAACACTGAAGCTTTCTTT. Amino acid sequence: CASTEGGLNTEAFF.